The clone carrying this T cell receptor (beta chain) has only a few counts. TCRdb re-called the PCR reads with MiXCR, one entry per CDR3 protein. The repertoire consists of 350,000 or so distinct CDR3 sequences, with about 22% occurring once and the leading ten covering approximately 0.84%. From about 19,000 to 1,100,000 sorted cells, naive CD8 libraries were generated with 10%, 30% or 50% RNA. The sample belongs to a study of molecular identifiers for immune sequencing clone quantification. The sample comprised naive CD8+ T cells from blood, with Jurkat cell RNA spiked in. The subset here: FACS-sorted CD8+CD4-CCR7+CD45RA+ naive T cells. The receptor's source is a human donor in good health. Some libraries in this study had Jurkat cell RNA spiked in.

CDR3 region: CASSRQGAPEQYF. The CDR3 DNA is TGTGCCAGCTCACGACAGGGGGCGCCCGAGCAGTACTTC. This chain joins TRBV18 and TRBJ2-7, with TRBD1 matching over 10 bases. J lost 6 bases, V lost 4 bases, and 3 bases had no gene match. Germline loops: CDR1 KGHSH, CDR2 LQKENI. The CDR3 extends over 13 amino acids. Supplemented by reference TRBV18 and TRBJ2-7, the full variable domain reads NAGVMQNPRHLVRRRGQEARLRCSPMKGHSHVYWYRQLPEEGLKFMVYLQKENIIDESGMPKERFSAEFPKEGPSILRIQQVVRGDSAAYFCASSRQGAPEQYFGPGTRLTVT.